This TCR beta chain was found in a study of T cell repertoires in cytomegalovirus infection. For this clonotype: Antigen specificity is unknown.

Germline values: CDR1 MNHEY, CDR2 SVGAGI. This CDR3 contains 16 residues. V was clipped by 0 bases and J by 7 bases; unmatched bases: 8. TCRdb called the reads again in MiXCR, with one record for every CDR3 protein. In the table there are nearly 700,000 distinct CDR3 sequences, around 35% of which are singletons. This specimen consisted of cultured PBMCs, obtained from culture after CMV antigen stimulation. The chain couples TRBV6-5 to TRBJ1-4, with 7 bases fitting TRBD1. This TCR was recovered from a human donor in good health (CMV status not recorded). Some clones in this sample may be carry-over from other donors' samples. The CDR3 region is CASSYSIGAGGEKLFF. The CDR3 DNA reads TGTGCCAGCAGTTACTCGATTGGAGCAGGGGGTGAAAAACTGTTTTTT.